The 20 T cell receptor beta chains in this list originate from one sample, sequenced in a study of T cell responses to AZD1222 COVID-19 vaccine. Clones were sequenced by immunoSEQ multiplex PCR, and TCRdb holds only the in-frame ones, with some missing. The sample lists 200,000 to 250,000 clones, roughly 94% occurring once. Specimen: peripheral blood, collected 28 days after the second dose of the MenACWY control vaccine. These receptors were taken from an adult who received the MenACWY meningococcal vaccine as a control.

This chain joins TRBV28 and TRBJ1-6; possible D gene TRBD1, 5 bases. Deletions cut 6 bases from V and 8 bases from J, with 11 bases between. The CDR3 sequence is 13 residues long. CDR1 and CDR2 from the germline V gene are MDHEN and SYDVKM. The CDR3 loop reads CASSWDGDSPLHF. In nucleotides, the CDR3 is TGTGCCAGCAGCTGGGACGGGGATTCACCCCTCCACTTT.

J is TRBJ1-6 and V is TRBV4-3; D ambiguous. This CDR3 contains 13 residues. The V end was cut by 4 bases, the J end by 7 bases, with 8 bases between. Germline-derived CDR1 and CDR2 are LGHNA and YSLEER. The CDR3 sequence: CASSREGNSPLHF. CDR3 nucleotide sequence: TGCGCCAGCAGCCGAGAAGGGAATTCACCCCTCCACTTT.

V is TRBV19 and J is TRBJ1-6; 12 bases align to TRBD1. The CDR3 is 16 residues long. Per the germline V gene, CDR1 is LNHDA and CDR2 is SQIVND (reference sequence). The V and J ends lost 3 bases and 10 bases, in that order; junction bases with no gene match: 7. CDR3 sequence (DNA): TGTGCCAGTAGTATCTGGAGGGGACAGGGGGCCTCACCCCTCCACTTT. Translating gives CASSIWRGQGASPLHF.

The chain recombines TRBV9 with TRBJ2-3; no reliable D call. Germline V gives CDR1 SGDLS, CDR2 YYNGEE. The CDR3 is 15 amino acids. Between the trimmed V and J ends, which lost 0 bases and 0 bases, there was a span of 8 bases. The CDR3 spells CASSVGGSSTDTQYF. In DNA, the CDR3 is TGTGCCAGCAGCGTAGGGGGAAGTAGCACAGATACGCAGTATTTT.

The rearrangement links TRBV7-9 to TRBJ1-6; 8 bases agree with TRBD1. There are 15 residues in the CDR3. Germline V gene data show CDR1 as SEHNR and CDR2 as FQNEAQ (reference sequence). Trimming took 5 bases from V and 5 from J; bases not matched to a gene: 5. The CDR3 protein is CASSAWTGNNSPLHF. In nucleotides, the CDR3 is TGTGCCAGCAGCGCCTGGACAGGGAATAATTCACCCCTCCACTTT.

This rearrangement joins TRBV5-1 to TRBJ1-1; D possibly corresponds to TRBD1 (6 bases). The CDR3 loop spans 14 amino acids. Looked up from germline, CDR1 is SGHRS and CDR2 is YFSETQ. Between the trimmed V and J ends, which lost 4 bases and 7 bases, there was a span of 17 bases. The CDR3 DNA reads as TGCGCCAGCAGCCTTACTCCTACAGGGATTGAAGCTTTCTTT. Translating it yields CASSLTPTGIEAFF.

The CDR3, as DNA: TGTGCCAGCAGTTTAGGCGGTGGCAAAAACATTCAGTACTTC. This translates into CASSLGGGKNIQYF. The rearrangement links TRBV28 to TRBJ2-4; D is unresolved. The CDR3 loop spans 14 amino acids. The V and J ends lost 2 bases and 3 bases respectively, with 8 bases between them. The germline gives CDR1 MDHEN, CDR2 SYDVKM.

This rearrangement joins TRBV30 to TRBJ1-4, with 7 nucleotides matching TRBD1. V lost 1 base and J lost 10; bases outside the gene matches: 9. The CDR3 contains 14 residues. Germline V CDR1 and CDR2: GTSNPN, SVGIG (reference sequence). The CDR3 DNA sequence: TGTGCCTGGAGTGGTACAGGGGATCGTGGAAAACTGTTTTTT. Its translation is CAWSGTGDRGKLFF.

This sequence joins TRBV2 and TRBJ2-1; D unclear. This CDR3 spans 15 amino acids. CDR1 is SNHLY, CDR2 FYNNEI, per germline. Trimming removed 8 bases from V and 9 bases from J, with 23 bases in between. The CDR3 sequence: CASGNPPDGSIEQFF. The CDR3 DNA follows: TGTGCCAGCGGCAACCCACCCGACGGCTCCATTGAGCAGTTCTTC.

The chain recombines TRBV27 with TRBJ1-5; D is possibly TRBD1 (5 bases). Germline V gives CDR1 MNHEY, CDR2 SMNVEV (reference sequence). CDR3 size: 12 residues. V gave up 6 bases and J gave up 6 bases, with 9 bases separating them. In DNA, the CDR3 is TGTGCCAGCAGCGCGGGGGGTCAGCCCCAGCATTTT. As protein: CASSAGGQPQHF.

This chain joins TRBV4-2 and TRBJ2-6, with D perhaps matching TRBD1 (5 bases). Germline-derived CDR1 and CDR2 are LGHNA and YNFKEQ. CDR3 length: 18 amino acids. V was cut by 0 bases and J by 4 bases, with 16 bases left in between. CDR3 region: CASSQDRPGINGANVLTF. In DNA form, the CDR3 reads TGTGCCAGCAGCCAAGATAGGCCAGGGATCAACGGGGCCAACGTCCTGACTTTC.

The sample holds one count of this clone. The V gene is TRBV6-5, the J gene TRBJ2-2, with TRBD1 identical over 9 bases. The CDR3 sequence is 13 residues long. The germline V gene has CDR1 MNHEY and CDR2 SVGAGI. Trimming took 6 bases from V and 6 from J; bases not matched to a gene: 2. The CDR3 DNA sequence: TGTGCCAGCAGCGGACAGGGGCCCGGGGAGCTGTTTTTT. It codes for CASSGQGPGELFF.

The chain joins TRBV30 to TRBJ2-3; weak D call: TRBD2 (6 bases). CDR1 and CDR2 (germline): GTSNPN, SVGIG (reference sequence). The V gene lost 4 bases and the J gene lost 4 bases, with 12 bases spanning the gap. The CDR3 totals 13 residues. CDR3 in amino acids: CAWTQRRADTQYF. In nucleotides, the CDR3 is TGTGCCTGGACTCAAAGGAGGGCAGATACGCAGTATTTT.

This sequence joins TRBV7-9 and TRBJ1-5; D gene uncertain. The CDR3 loop spans 12 amino acids. V shed 5 bases and J shed 6 bases, with 8 bases lying between them. From germline, CDR1 is SEHNR and CDR2 FQNEAQ (reference sequence). CDR3 sequence (DNA): TGTGCCAGCAGCAAGGACCGTCAGCCCCAGCATTTT. Protein: CASSKDRQPQHF.

The V gene is TRBV19, the J gene TRBJ2-3; tentatively, D is TRBD2 (5 bases). V was trimmed by 1 base and J by 0 bases, leaving 5 bases between them. This CDR3 region has 14 residues. Germline V gene sequence: CDR1 LNHDA, CDR2 SQIVND (reference sequence). CDR3 protein: CASSIAGSTDTQYF. CDR3 bases: TGTGCCAGTAGTATAGCGGGGAGCACAGATACGCAGTATTTT. The full variable domain, its missing parts supplied by reference TRBV19 and TRBJ2-3, is DGGITQSPKYLFRKEGQNVTLSCEQNLNHDAMYWYRQDPGQGLRLIYYSQIVNDFQKGDIAEGYSVSREKKESFPLTVTSAQKNPTAFYLCASSIAGSTDTQYFGPGTRLTVL.

CDR3 amino acids: CSASGGSPPYEQYF. CDR3 in DNA: TGCAGTGCTAGTGGCGGGAGTCCCCCCTACGAGCAGTACTTC. The chain links TRBV20-1 to TRBJ2-7, with 7 bases matching TRBD2. Trimming cost V 3 bases and J 2 bases; bases outside gene matches: 7. The germline V gene encodes CDR1 DFQATT and CDR2 SNEGSKA (reference sequence). The length of the CDR3 is 14 residues.

This clone was picked up one time. The chain is built from TRBV9 and TRBJ2-5; D call uncertain. The CDR3 has 13 amino acids. V lost 2 bases and J lost 4, with 9 bases in between. Germline V gene lookup returns CDR1 SGDLS and CDR2 YYNGEE. The CDR3 coding sequence is TGTGCCAGCAGCGTCTCTATAGGAGAGACCCAGTACTTC. Translation: CASSVSIGETQYF. Based on the CDR3 plus reference TRBV9 and TRBJ2-5, the full variable domain is DSGVTQTPKHLITATGQRVTLRCSPRSGDLSVYWYQQSLDQGLQFLIQYYNGEERAKGNILERFSAQQFPDLHSELNLSSLELGDSALYFCASSVSIGETQYFGPGTRLLVL.

This chain joins TRBV19 and TRBJ1-1; the D is unclear. Trimming took off 4 bases at V and 0 bases at J, with 3 bases between the two ends. This CDR3 region has 12 residues. Germline V gene data show CDR1 as LNHDA and CDR2 as SQIVND (reference sequence). The CDR3 here is CASSRMNTEAFF. In DNA, the CDR3 is TGTGCCAGTAGTAGAATGAACACTGAAGCTTTCTTT. The whole variable domain, remainder taken from reference TRBV19 and TRBJ1-1, is DGGITQSPKYLFRKEGQNVTLSCEQNLNHDAMYWYRQDPGQGLRLIYYSQIVNDFQKGDIAEGYSVSREKKESFPLTVTSAQKNPTAFYLCASSRMNTEAFFGQGTRLTVV.

This clone was seen a single time. The J gene is TRBJ1-2, the V gene TRBV29-1; 8 nucleotides match TRBD1. The V segment lost 3 bases and the J segment 3 bases; nucleotides outside the gene matches: 9. Germline V gene lookup returns CDR1 SQVTM and CDR2 ANQGSEA. The CDR3 contains 15 residues. Here the CDR3 reads CSVDLPGQDHYGYTF. For the CDR3, the DNA is TGCAGCGTTGATTTACCGGGACAGGACCACTATGGCTACACCTTC. The full variable domain, rest sourced from reference TRBV29-1 and TRBJ1-2, is SAVISQKPSRDICQRGTSLTIQCQVDSQVTMMFWYRQQPGQSLTLIATANQGSEATYESGFVIDKFPISRPNLTFSTLTVSNMSPEDSSIYLCSVDLPGQDHYGYTFGSGTRLTVV.

The V call is TRBV28, the J call TRBJ1-1, with a tentative D call TRBD1 (6 bases). CDR3 size: 16 residues. Trimming pared 5 bases from V and 4 bases from J, leaving 20 bases between. CDR1 MDHEN and CDR2 SYDVKM come from the germline V gene. The CDR3 region is CASSRPRGGAGTEAFF. The DNA of the CDR3 is TGTGCCAGCAGTCGTCCGAGGGGGGGCGCCGGCACTGAAGCTTTCTTT. Together with reference TRBV28 and TRBJ1-1, the CDR3 gives the full variable domain: DVKVTQSSRYLVKRTGEKVFLECVQDMDHENMFWYRQDPGLGLRLIYFSYDVKMKEKGDIPEGYSVSREKKERFSLILESASTNQTSMYLCASSRPRGGAGTEAFFGQGTRLTVV.